The 2 T cell receptor beta chains presented below share a single source sample, sequenced in a study of T cell responses to AZD1222 COVID-19 vaccine. Assay: immunoSEQ multiplex PCR; the TCRdb copy retains only in-frame clones and omits some. The sample contains under 150,000 clones, 93% of which appear only once. Sequenced material: peripheral blood, taken on day 0 of AZD1222 vaccination. The receptor source for this set is an adult in good health.

The chain combines TRBV6-2 or TRBV6-3 with TRBJ1-1, with 10 bases lining up with TRBD1. Germline V CDR1 and CDR2: MNHEY, SVGEGT. The CDR3 totals 15 residues. V was pared by 6 bases and J by 5 bases, with 9 bases of the junction left unmatched. The CDR3 DNA reads as TGTGCCAGCAGCCCCCCGACAGGGGGCAGGACTGAAGCTTTCTTT. It codes for CASSPPTGGRTEAFF.

This chain joins TRBV5-1 and TRBJ1-5; D remains unclear. This CDR3 spans 15 amino acids. Germline V gene sequence: CDR1 SGHRS, CDR2 YFSETQ. Deletions cut 0 bases from V and 2 bases from J, with 9 bases between. The CDR3 here is CASSLEGRGNQPQHF. The CDR3 bases are TGCGCCAGCAGCTTGGAGGGCCGGGGCAATCAGCCCCAGCATTTT.